This TCR beta chain was documented in a study of beta chain features in type 1 diabetes. Study outcomes and limitations: Across all four CD4+ subsets, people with type 1 diabetes showed modestly shorter TCRB CDR3s.

As concerns this clone: Its antigen is undetermined.

Sequencing targeted expressed TCRB transcripts, as all isolated RNA had been reverse transcribed. Assay used: immunoSEQ multiplex PCR; TCRdb lists only in-frame clones, some missing. Here the sample spans about 47,000 clones, about 48% being singletons. V was clipped by 1 base and J by 6 bases; unmatched bases: 5. This CDR3 spans 15 amino acids. Germline lookup yields CDR1 SGHTA and CDR2 FQGNSA. V gene TRBV7-2 combines with J gene TRBJ2-7; TRBD2 agrees at 11 bases. The sequenced sample consisted of stem cell memory CD4+ T cells from blood. This receptor was taken from a man aged 25 to 40 with type 1 diabetes. CDR3 sequence (DNA): TGTGCCAGCAGCTTAGGACTAGCGGGGTACTCCGAGCAGTACTTC. Translating gives CASSLGLAGYSEQYF.